This T cell receptor beta chain was captured in a study of cytomegalovirus exposure and HLA in healthy donors. The overall study: The same platform used for the approximately 670 first-cohort repertoires was also used for the 120 or so validation repertoires, as a later analysis reported. Overall study findings and caveats: Many donors carried some public TCRs, although rarity characterized most TCR sequences. First-cohort TCR clusters were later found to tend to co-occur in the 120 or so validation repertoires. It was confirmed in vitro that a few of the CMV-associated chains were specific for CMV antigens.

Comments on this clone: The antigen is undetermined.

Assay used: immunoSEQ multiplex PCR; TCRdb lists only in-frame clones, some missing. The data show about 73,000 clones, around 94% seen once. This receptor was taken from a woman under 30 in good health and CMV-seropositive. The sequenced sample was PBMCs.

The CDR3 protein is CASSLVQGIPRQTQYF. Here the CDR3 DNA reads TGTGCCAGCAGCTTAGTTCAGGGGATCCCAAGGCAGACCCAGTACTTC. The V and J genes are TRBV7-2 and TRBJ2-5; D perhaps matches TRBD1 (6 bases). The CDR3 contains 16 residues. Trimming removed 1 base at V and 6 bases at J, with 18 bases between. CDR1 is SGHTA and CDR2 is FQGNSA in the germline V gene. Using reference TRBV7-2 and TRBJ2-5 for the parts outside the CDR3, the full variable domain is GAGVSQSPSNKVTEKGKDVELRCDPISGHTALYWYRQSLGQGLEFLIYFQGNSAPDKSGLPSDRFSAERTGGSVSTLTIQRTQQEDSAVYLCASSLVQGIPRQTQYFGPGTRLLVL.